The clone carrying this T cell receptor (beta chain) was seen a handful of times. Its antigen is not known. Here immunoSEQ multiplex PCR was the method, and the copy in TCRdb shows in-frame clones only, minus some. In the table there are some 50,000 clones, about 88% of which are singletons. The CDR3 loop spans 12 amino acids. Trimming pared 4 bases from V and 1 base from J, leaving 4 bases between. Germline V gives CDR1 LNHNV, CDR2 YYDKDF (reference sequence). These data belong to a study of OX40 agonist ivuxolimab in advanced cancers. General observations from the study: Doses of 0.1 to 3.0 mg/kg were accompanied by clonal expansion of CD4+ and CD8+ blood T cells by week 6.

The specimen was CD4+ or CD8+ T cells sorted from blood, collected in a trial of the OX40 agonist ivuxolimab. This TCR derives from an adult with an advanced solid tumor such as melanoma, head and neck, liver or kidney cancer. The V call is TRBV15, the J call TRBJ1-1; unclear D gene. The CDR3 DNA follows: TGTGCCACCAGCACGCAGAACACTGAAGCTTTCTTT. This gives the protein CATSTQNTEAFF.